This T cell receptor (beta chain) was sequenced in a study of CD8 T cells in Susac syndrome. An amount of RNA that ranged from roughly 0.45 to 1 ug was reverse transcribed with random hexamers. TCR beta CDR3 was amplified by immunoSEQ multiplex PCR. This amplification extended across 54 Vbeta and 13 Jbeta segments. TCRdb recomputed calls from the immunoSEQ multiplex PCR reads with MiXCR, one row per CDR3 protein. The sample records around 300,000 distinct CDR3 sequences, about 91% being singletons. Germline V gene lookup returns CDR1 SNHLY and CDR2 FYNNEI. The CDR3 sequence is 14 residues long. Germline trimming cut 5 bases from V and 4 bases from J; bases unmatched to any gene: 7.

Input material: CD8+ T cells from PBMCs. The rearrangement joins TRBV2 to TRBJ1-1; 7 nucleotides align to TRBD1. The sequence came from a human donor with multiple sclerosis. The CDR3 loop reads CASSPSQGGTEAFF. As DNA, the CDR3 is TGTGCCAGCAGTCCTTCTCAGGGGGGCACTGAAGCTTTCTTT.